This TCR beta chain was retrieved from a study of cytomegalovirus exposure and HLA in healthy donors. Whole-study findings and limits: Reports indicated that the classifier achieved high specificity and sensitivity in diagnosing cytomegalovirus status. Later on, an analysis showed TCR association rates differing by HLA locus, with DRB1 the most and HLA-C the fewest. Only CMV serostatus was available as immune exposure information.

With respect to this clone: The antigen remains unidentified.

PCR primers comprised 60 Vbeta and 13 Jbeta primers. Sequencing was performed with immunoSEQ multiplex PCR; in TCRdb, only in-frame clones are kept and a portion is missing. The sample includes approximately 110,000 clones, around 84% seen only once; the top ten take 1.3%. Germline CDR1 reads MNHNS; CDR2 reads SASEGT. The CDR3 has 18 amino acids. The V segment lost 4 bases and the J segment 0 bases; nucleotides outside the gene matches: 13. The TCR sequence derives from a man aged 25-45 years in good health and CMV-seronegative. Sequencing used PBMCs. V usage is TRBV6-1 and J usage is TRBJ2-3, with 7 bases aligning to TRBD1. CDR3 sequence: CASSGRDSAFPSTDTQYF. CDR3 sequence (DNA): TGTGCCAGCAGTGGCCGGGACAGCGCCTTTCCTAGCACAGATACGCAGTATTTT.